This T cell receptor (beta chain) appears in the sequencing data of a study of graft-versus-host responses after intestinal transplantation. Study background: Among the recipients, all got anti-thymocyte globulin induction and then tacrolimus and steroids for 2 to 3 years. The study's findings and limits: Among recipient marrow samples, GvH clones were found; some appeared first in ileum or blood. The presence of high graft-versus-host to host-versus-graft clonal ratios in allografts characterized patients with graft-donor T cell macrochimerism. Early declines in HvG clones that occurred post-transplant were associated with peak circulating GvH clone levels.

Generated by immunoSEQ multiplex PCR, the TCRdb table keeps only in-frame clones and is missing some. This sample has tens of thousands of clones, with approximately 94% found just once. The CDR3 is 16 residues long. With 6 bases clipped from V and 6 bases from J, the junction kept 9 bases outside the gene matches. CDR1 is MNHEY, CDR2 SMNVEV, per germline (reference sequence). A remark on this clone: Its specificity is not known.

The sample in question was unstimulated CD8+ T cells sorted from spleen or lymph node cells, obtained before intestinal transplant. This clonotype originated in a human donor who received an intestinal transplant. V is TRBV27 and J is TRBJ2-1; 12 bases are shared with TRBD2. The DNA for the CDR3 is TGTGCCAGCAGCCTACCGCCTAGCGGGAGGGGCAATGAGCAGTTCTTC. This encodes CASSLPPSGRGNEQFF.